These T cell receptor beta chains were read from a single sample in a study of cytomegalovirus exposure and HLA in healthy donors. Generated by immunoSEQ multiplex PCR, the TCRdb table keeps only in-frame clones and is missing some. This table has approximately 230,000 clones, approximately 84% appearing once. Input material: PBMCs. Every receptor here comes from a man aged 18 to 29 in good health and CMV-seropositive. Each CDR3 is given with its conserved first and last residue. D genes are given only for firm matches. Clone size is not always given. Where it is, it says once, few, many or a class for expanded clones.

d_call | j_call | clone_size | v_call | cdr3_nt | cdr3_aa
NA | TRBJ1-2 | NA | TRBV5-1 | TGCGCCAGCAGCCTCGGACGGGGAGATGGCTACACCTTC | CASSLGRGDGYTF
TRBD1 | TRBJ1-5 | NA | TRBV28 | TGTGCCAGCAGCTCACCGGGACAGGGTAGTCAGCCCCAGCATTTT | CASSSPGQGSQPQHF
TRBD1 | TRBJ2-5 | NA | TRBV10-3 | TGTGCCATCAGGGGAGACAGGGGAGCCGAGACCCAGTACTTC | CAIRGDRGAETQYF
TRBD2 | TRBJ2-2 | NA | TRBV27 | TGTGCCAGCAGTGCTAGCGGGTTTACCACCGGGGAGCTGTTTTTT | CASSASGFTTGELFF
NA | TRBJ1-2 | NA | TRBV5-6 | TGTGCCAGCAGCTTATACAGCAAGGGTGGCTACACCTTC | CASSLYSKGGYTF
TRBD1 | TRBJ2-2 | NA | TRBV27 | TGTGCCAGCAGTTTCTTCCCGACAGGGGTCGCGAACACCGGGGAGCTGTTTTTT | CASSFFPTGVANTGELFF
TRBD2 | TRBJ2-1 | NA | TRBV11-2 | TGTGCCAGCAGCCCCTCTCTAGCGGTCTCCTACAATGAGCAGTTCTTC | CASSPSLAVSYNEQFF
NA | TRBJ1-2 | NA | TRBV27 | TGTGCCAGCAGTGCCCCCCGGGGGTATGGCTACACCTTC | CASSAPRGYGYTF
NA | TRBJ1-1 | NA | TRBV7-9 | TGTGCCAGCAGCTTAGGCCCCCGGAGGGAGGCTTTCTTT | CASSLGPRREAFF
NA | TRBJ2-1 | once | TRBV4-3 | TGCGCCAGCAGCCAAGGTTTTGGGGGCCCCAATGAGCAGTTCTTC | CASSQGFGGPNEQFF
NA | TRBJ2-5 | few | TRBV9 | TGTGCCAGCAGCGCGGCAGGCCAGAATGCGGAGACCCAGTACTTC | CASSAAGQNAETQYF
NA | TRBJ1-1 | NA | TRBV5-1 | TGCGCCAGCAGCTTGTACAGCGGGACTGAAGCTTTCTTT | CASSLYSGTEAFF
NA | TRBJ1-5 | NA | TRBV11-3 | TGTGCCAGCAGCTTATCGGCAGGGAGCAATCAGCCCCAGCATTTT | CASSLSAGSNQPQHF
NA | TRBJ1-2 | NA | TRBV5-4 | TGTGCCAGCAGCTTAAAGGGGTCCGGCTATGGCTACACCTTC | CASSLKGSGYGYTF
TRBD2 | TRBJ2-7 | NA | TRBV5-4 | TGTGCCAGCAGCTTACAGGGACTAGGAAATGGCGAGCAGTACTTC | CASSLQGLGNGEQYF
TRBD1 | TRBJ1-5 | NA | TRBV6-1 | TGTGCCAGCAGTACCCCACAGGGGGGAGGCCAGCCCCAGCATTTT | CASSTPQGGGQPQHF
TRBD1 | TRBJ2-1 | NA | TRBV4-1 | TGCGCCAGCAGCCAAGTCTATCCGGACAGGGGGCACAATGAGCAGTTCTTC | CASSQVYPDRGHNEQFF
NA | TRBJ2-2 | NA | TRBV4-2 | TGTGCCAGCAGCCGAAGCGTACTGAACACCGGGGAGCTGTTTTTT | CASSRSVLNTGELFF
NA | TRBJ2-7 | NA | TRBV5-1 | TGCGCCAGCAGCTATAGTGTCCCCTCCTACGAGCAGTACTTC | CASSYSVPSYEQYF
TRBD2 | TRBJ2-1 | NA | TRBV7-7 | TGTGCCAGCAGCCGACTAGCAGGTCCCAATGAGCAGTTCTTC | CASSRLAGPNEQFF
TRBD1 | TRBJ2-1 | NA | TRBV11-2 | TGTGCCAGCAAAGGGACAGGGGGTGATGAGCAGTTCTTC | CASKGTGGDEQFF
NA | TRBJ2-1 | once | TRBV30 | TGTGCCTGGACCCCGGGATACAATGAGCAGTTCTTC | CAWTPGYNEQFF
TRBD1 | TRBJ1-2 | NA | TRBV6-5 | TGTGCCAGCAAGAAAGGGACAGGGAACTATGGCTACACCTTC | CASKKGTGNYGYTF
NA | TRBJ2-1 | NA | TRBV20-1 | TGCAGTGCCACAAACAGGGAGGAGCAGTTCTTC | CSATNREEQFF
NA | TRBJ2-7 | once | TRBV10-1 | TGCGCCAGCGCTCCCTCCTTGTACGAGCAGTACTTC | CASAPSLYEQYF
NA | TRBJ2-7 | NA | TRBV7-9 | TGTGCCAGCAGCCTAAGCTCGGGTGGGACGCACTCCTACGAGCAGTACTTC | CASSLSSGGTHSYEQYF
NA | TRBJ2-7 | NA | TRBV6-1 | TGTGCCAGCAGTGAAGGGTACGGCGAAACCTACGAGCAGTACTTC | CASSEGYGETYEQYF
TRBD1 | TRBJ1-1 | NA | TRBV2 | TGTGCCAGCAGGACAGGGCCTGAAGCTTTCTTT | CASRTGPEAFF
TRBD1 | TRBJ1-3 | NA | TRBV4-2 | TGTGCCAGCAGCCAACAGGGGACAGCTGGAAACACCATATATTTT | CASSQQGTAGNTIYF